This passage covers 12 T cell receptor beta chains from one sample sequenced in a study of response to subunit inactivated influenza vaccine. TCRdb independently ran MiXCR on the RT-PCR reads; one entry per CDR3 protein. The data contain approximately 290,000 distinct CDR3 sequences, over 20% of them singletons. This sample comprised PBMCs from blood, obtained less than 22 months after vaccination. These receptor sequences come from a man aged 50-75 years who received an inactivated influenza vaccine.

This clonotype was counted a few times. This chain links TRBV30 with TRBJ2-3; no definite D call. V was trimmed by 0 bases and J by 1 base, leaving 8 bases between them. The germline V gene encodes CDR1 GTSNPN and CDR2 SVGIG (reference sequence). The CDR3 totals 14 residues. The CDR3 spells CAWSVRAGTDTQYF. The CDR3 DNA reads TGTGCCTGGAGTGTAAGGGCCGGCACAGATACGCAGTATTTT.

This clonotype was counted only a few times. The V gene is TRBV7-9, the J gene TRBJ2-3, with 7 nucleotides matching TRBD1. This CDR3 comprises 17 residues. The ends lost 4 bases at V and 4 bases at J; junction bases unmatched: 14. Germline values: CDR1 SEHNR, CDR2 FQNEAQ (reference sequence). The CDR3 nucleotides are TGTGCCAGCAGCTCTCCTTCGACAGGGCGTGGGTCAGATACGCAGTATTTT. Protein: CASSSPSTGRGSDTQYF.

The V call is TRBV6-2 or TRBV6-3, the J call TRBJ1-5; D uncertain. The V gene lost 5 bases and the J gene lost 4 bases, with 18 bases spanning the gap. CDR3 length equals 16 residues. Germline V CDR1 and CDR2: MNHEY, SVGEGT. The CDR3 nucleotides read TGTGCCAGCAGTGACGGAATGGGCACCTTAAATCAGCCCCAGCATTTT. Its protein product is CASSDGMGTLNQPQHF.

This clonotype has more than one count but fewer than ten. V is TRBV7-8 and J is TRBJ2-2; TRBD1 aligns across 11 bases. V lost 4 bases and J lost 5; bases outside the gene matches: 6. The V gene's germline CDR1 is SGHVS and CDR2 FQNEAQ. CDR3 length: 16 residues. CDR3: CASSSSDRGPTGELFF. The CDR3 DNA sequence: TGTGCCAGCAGCTCCTCGGACAGGGGGCCGACCGGGGAGCTGTTTTTT.

V gene TRBV5-1 combines with J gene TRBJ2-7; TRBD1 might be the D (6 bases). The CDR3 contains 16 residues. The V end was cut by 3 bases, the J end by 7 bases, with 23 bases between. Germline CDR1 is SGHRS and CDR2 is YFSETQ. CDR3 protein: CASSSVPGHRWGEQYF. The CDR3 DNA reads TGCGCCAGCAGCTCGGTCCCGGGACATCGTTGGGGAGAGCAGTACTTC.

J is TRBJ2-3 and V is TRBV14; D unclear. The germline V gene has CDR1 SGHDN and CDR2 FVKESK. The CDR3 covers 14 residues. Trimming took 4 bases from V and 3 from J, leaving 11 bases between them. The CDR3 here is CASSPRLLTDTQYF. CDR3 coding DNA: TGTGCCAGCAGCCCCCGACTTCTTACAGATACGCAGTATTTT.

The V call is TRBV10-3, the J call TRBJ2-6; 9 nucleotides align to TRBD1. Germline CDR1 reads ENHRY; CDR2 reads SYGVKD. There are 17 residues in the CDR3. V was clipped by 4 bases and J by 0 bases; unmatched bases: 4. This CDR3 is CAISGRDRDSGANVLTF. The CDR3 region has the DNA TGTGCCATCAGTGGCCGGGACAGGGACTCTGGGGCCAACGTCCTGACTTTC.

The V gene is TRBV24-1, the J gene TRBJ2-6, with D unresolved. The CDR3 runs 13 residues. The V gene's germline CDR1 is KGHDR and CDR2 SFDVKD. V was shortened by 5 bases and J by 1 base, with 2 bases between the two germline ends. The CDR3 region has the DNA TGTGCCACCAGTGCTTCTGGGGCCAACGTCCTGACTTTC. Its translation is CATSASGANVLTF.

V usage is TRBV6-5 and J usage is TRBJ1-1, with D perhaps TRBD1 (6 bases). Trimming pared 6 bases from V and 0 bases from J, leaving 11 bases between. CDR1 and CDR2 from the germline V gene are MNHEY and SVGAGI. The CDR3 extends over 14 amino acids. The chain's CDR3 is CASRYRDMNTEAFF. The CDR3 coding sequence is TGTGCCAGCAGGTACAGGGACATGAACACTGAAGCTTTCTTT.

This clonotype was recorded a few times. The V and J genes are TRBV6-5 and TRBJ1-1; D unresolved. This CDR3 region has 12 residues. Trimming removed 7 bases from V and 0 bases from J, with 6 bases in between. In germline, CDR1 is MNHEY, CDR2 SVGAGI. CDR3 in DNA: TGTGCCAGCACCAACATGAACACTGAAGCTTTCTTT. This gives the protein CASTNMNTEAFF.

The V and J genes are TRBV29-1 and TRBJ2-7; D could derive from TRBD1 or TRBD2 (5 bases each). This CDR3 has 12 amino acids. The V end was cut by 7 bases, the J end by 9 bases, with 19 bases between. Germline lookup yields CDR1 SQVTM and CDR2 ANQGSEA. DNA for the CDR3: TGCAGCGGGGACCTGCTCTTAGGCAGGCAGTACTTC. This sequence encodes CSGDLLLGRQYF.

Concerning this clonotype itself: It may be a read error: a sequence one base away is much more abundant. This chain uses TRBV20-1 with TRBJ1-6, with D perhaps TRBD1 (6 bases). This CDR3 region has 13 residues. Germline assignment: CDR1 DFQATT and CDR2 SNEGSKA (reference sequence). CDR3: CGAPPTGYSPLHF. Written as DNA, the CDR3 is TGCGGTGCCCCCCCGACAGGATATTCACCCCTCCACTTT.